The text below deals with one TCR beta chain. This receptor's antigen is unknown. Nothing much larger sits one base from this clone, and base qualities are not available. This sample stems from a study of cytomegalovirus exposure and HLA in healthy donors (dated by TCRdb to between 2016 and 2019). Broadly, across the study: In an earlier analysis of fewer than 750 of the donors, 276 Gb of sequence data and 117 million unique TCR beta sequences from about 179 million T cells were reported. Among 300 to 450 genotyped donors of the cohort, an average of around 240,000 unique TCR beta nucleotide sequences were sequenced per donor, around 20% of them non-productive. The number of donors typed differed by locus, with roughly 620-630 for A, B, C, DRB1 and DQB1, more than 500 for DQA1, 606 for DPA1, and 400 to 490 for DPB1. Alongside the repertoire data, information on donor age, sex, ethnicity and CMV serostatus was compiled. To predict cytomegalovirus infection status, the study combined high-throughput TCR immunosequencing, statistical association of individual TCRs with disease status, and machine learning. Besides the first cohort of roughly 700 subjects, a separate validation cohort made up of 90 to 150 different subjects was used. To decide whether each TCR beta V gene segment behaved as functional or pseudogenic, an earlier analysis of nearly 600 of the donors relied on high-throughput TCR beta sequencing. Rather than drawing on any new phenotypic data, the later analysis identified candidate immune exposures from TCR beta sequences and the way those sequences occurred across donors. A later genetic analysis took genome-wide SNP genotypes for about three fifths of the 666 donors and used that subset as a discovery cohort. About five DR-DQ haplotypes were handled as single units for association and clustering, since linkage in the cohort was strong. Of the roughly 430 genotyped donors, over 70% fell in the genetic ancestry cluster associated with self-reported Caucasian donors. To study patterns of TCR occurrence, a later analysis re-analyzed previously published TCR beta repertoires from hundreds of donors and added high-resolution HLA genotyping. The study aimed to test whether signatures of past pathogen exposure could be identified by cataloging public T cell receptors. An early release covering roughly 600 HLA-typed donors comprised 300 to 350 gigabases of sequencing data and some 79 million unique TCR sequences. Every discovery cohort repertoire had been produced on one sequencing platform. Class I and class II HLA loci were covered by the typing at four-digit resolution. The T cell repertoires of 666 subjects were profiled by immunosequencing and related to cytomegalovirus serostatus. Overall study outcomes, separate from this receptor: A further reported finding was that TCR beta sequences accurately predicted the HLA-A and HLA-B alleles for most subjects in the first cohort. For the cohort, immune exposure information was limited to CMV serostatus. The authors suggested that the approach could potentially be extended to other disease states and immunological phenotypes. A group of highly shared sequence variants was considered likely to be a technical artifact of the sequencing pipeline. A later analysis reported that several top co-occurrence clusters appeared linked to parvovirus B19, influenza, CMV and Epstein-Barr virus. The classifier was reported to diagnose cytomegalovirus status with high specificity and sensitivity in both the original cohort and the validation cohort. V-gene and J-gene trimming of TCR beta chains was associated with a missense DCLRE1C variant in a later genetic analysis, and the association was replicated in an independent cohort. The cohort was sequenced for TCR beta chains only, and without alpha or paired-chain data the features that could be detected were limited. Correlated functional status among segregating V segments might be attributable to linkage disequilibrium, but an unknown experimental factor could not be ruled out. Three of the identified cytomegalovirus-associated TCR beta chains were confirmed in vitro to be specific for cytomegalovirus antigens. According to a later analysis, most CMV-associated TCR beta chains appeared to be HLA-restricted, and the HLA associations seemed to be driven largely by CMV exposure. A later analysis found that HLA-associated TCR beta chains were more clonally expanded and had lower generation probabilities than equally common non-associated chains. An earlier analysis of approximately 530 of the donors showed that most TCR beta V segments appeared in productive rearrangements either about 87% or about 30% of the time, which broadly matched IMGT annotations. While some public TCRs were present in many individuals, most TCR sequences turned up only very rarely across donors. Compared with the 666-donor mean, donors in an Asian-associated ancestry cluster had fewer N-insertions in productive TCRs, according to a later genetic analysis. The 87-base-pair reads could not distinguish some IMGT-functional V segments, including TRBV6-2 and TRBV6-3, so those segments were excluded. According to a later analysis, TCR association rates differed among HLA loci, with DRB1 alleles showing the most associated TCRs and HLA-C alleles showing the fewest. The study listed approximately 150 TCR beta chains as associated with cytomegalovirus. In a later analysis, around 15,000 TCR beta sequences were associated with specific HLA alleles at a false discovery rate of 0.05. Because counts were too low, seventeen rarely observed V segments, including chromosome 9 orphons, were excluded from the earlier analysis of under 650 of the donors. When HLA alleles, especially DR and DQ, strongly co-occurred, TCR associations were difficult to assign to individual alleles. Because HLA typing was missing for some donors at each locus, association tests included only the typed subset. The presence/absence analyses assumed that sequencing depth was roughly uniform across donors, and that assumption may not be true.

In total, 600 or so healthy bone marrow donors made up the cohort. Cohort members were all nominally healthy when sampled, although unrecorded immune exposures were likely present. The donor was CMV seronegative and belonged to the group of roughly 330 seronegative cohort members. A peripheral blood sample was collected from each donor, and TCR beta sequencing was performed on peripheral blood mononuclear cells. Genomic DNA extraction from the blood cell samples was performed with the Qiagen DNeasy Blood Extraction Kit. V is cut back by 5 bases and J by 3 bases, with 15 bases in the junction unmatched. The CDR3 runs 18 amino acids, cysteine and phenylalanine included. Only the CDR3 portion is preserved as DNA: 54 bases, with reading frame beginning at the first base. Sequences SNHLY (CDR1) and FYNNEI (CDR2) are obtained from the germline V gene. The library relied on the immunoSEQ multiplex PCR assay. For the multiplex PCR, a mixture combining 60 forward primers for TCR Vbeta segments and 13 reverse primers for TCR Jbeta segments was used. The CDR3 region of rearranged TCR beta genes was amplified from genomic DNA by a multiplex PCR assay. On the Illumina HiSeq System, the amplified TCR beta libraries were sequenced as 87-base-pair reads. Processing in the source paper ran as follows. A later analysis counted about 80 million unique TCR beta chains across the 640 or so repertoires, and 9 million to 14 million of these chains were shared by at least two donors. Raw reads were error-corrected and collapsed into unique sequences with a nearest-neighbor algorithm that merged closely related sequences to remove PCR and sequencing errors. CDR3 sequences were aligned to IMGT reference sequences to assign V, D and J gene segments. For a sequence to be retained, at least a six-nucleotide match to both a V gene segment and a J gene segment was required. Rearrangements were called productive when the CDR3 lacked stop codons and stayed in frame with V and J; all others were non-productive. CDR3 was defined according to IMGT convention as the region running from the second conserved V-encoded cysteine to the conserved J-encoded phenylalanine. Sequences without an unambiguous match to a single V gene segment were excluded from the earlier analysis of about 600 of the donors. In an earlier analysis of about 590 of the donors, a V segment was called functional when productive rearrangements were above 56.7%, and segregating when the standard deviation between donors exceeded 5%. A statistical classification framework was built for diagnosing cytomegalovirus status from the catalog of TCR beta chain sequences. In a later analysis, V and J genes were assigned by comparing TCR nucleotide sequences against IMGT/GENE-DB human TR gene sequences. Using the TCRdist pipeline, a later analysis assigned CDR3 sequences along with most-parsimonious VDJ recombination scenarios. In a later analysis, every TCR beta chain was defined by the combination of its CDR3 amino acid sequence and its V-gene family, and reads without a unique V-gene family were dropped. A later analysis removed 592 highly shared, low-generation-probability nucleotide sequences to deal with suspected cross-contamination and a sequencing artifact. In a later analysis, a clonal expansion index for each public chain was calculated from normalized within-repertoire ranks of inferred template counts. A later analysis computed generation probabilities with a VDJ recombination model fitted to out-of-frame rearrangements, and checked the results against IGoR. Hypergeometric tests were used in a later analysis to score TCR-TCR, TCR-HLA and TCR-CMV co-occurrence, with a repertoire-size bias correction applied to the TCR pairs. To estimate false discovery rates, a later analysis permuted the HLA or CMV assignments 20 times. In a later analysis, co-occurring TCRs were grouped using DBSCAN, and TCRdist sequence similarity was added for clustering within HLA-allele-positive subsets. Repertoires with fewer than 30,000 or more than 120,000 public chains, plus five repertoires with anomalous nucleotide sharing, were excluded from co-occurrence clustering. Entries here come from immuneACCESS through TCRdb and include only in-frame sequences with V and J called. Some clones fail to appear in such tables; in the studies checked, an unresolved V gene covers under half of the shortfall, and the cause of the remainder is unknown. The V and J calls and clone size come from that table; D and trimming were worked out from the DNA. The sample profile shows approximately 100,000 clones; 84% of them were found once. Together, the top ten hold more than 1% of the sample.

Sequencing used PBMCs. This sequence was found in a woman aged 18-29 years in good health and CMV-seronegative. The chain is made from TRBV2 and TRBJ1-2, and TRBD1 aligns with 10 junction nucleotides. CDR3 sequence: CASSLNRDRGILDYGYTF. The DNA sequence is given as TGTGCCAGCAGTTTAAACCGGGACAGGGGCATTTTGGACTATGGCTACACCTTC. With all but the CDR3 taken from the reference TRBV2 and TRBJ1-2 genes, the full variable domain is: EPEVTQTPSHQVTQMGQEVILRCVPISNHLYFYWYRQILGQKVEFLVSFYNNEISEKSEIFDDQFSVERPDGSNFTLKIRSTKLEDSAMYFCASSLNRDRGILDYGYTFGSGTRLTVV.